This T cell receptor (beta chain) was identified during a study of human T cells and chemical hapten exposure. Broader study findings: Each of the donors had alopecia, so their immune responses may not resemble those of healthy people.

Time point reported: pre-sensitization, week 0. This sample's treatment: therapeutic diphenylcyclopropenone sensitization with weekly scalp DPC. Phlebotomy was performed prior to application of every patch test. This clonotype was seen ten or more times. Its target is not known. The CDR3 is made up of 16 amino acids. V gave up 1 base and J gave up 9 bases; unmatched junction bases: 6. Germline CDR1 and CDR2: LGHDT and YNNKEL (reference sequence). TCRdb passed the RACE reads through MiXCR, listing each CDR3 protein once. Of some 400,000 distinct CDR3 sequences in the sample, 5.1% were seen once. The sequenced sample was whole blood, obtained in connection with sensitization to the hapten diphenylcyclopropenone (DPC). The TCR was taken from a woman between 45 and 65 years old with alopecia areata. Some clones in this sample may be carry-over from other donors' samples. V gene TRBV3-1 combines with J gene TRBJ2-1, with 13 positions matching TRBD2. CDR3 DNA sequence: TGTGCCAGCAGCCAAGGACTAGCGGGAGGATATAGTGAGCAGTTCTTC. It codes for CASSQGLAGGYSEQFF.